This is a list of T cell receptor beta chains from one sample in a study of CD8+ T cells in alopecia areata. Clones were sequenced by immunoSEQ multiplex PCR, and TCRdb holds only the in-frame ones, with some missing. The repertoire holds 150,000 to 200,000 clones, with roughly 60% as singletons. The sequenced sample was CD4+ T cells sorted from blood, obtained at roughly week 55, from a patient treated with tofacitinib. The receptors originated from a human donor with alopecia areata. Each CDR3 is given with its conserved first and last residue. The D gene is left open where the match is weak. Clone size, where shown, is once, few, many, or a class for clones that have expanded.

clone size: .
D gene: TRBD2
J gene: TRBJ2-1
V gene: TRBV10-3
CDR3 DNA: TGTGCCATCAGAGGACTAGCGGGGGGTTCTTTCGATGAGCAGTTCTTC
CDR3 protein: CAIRGLAGGSFDEQFF

clone size: .
D gene: TRBD2
J gene: TRBJ2-2
V gene: TRBV30
CDR3 DNA: TGTGCCTGGAGTACGGGACTAGCGGGGGGGCCTCGGACCGGGGAGCTGTTTTTT
CDR3 protein: CAWSTGLAGGPRTGELFF

clone size: .
D gene: .
J gene: TRBJ2-7
V gene: TRBV5-1
CDR3 DNA: TGCGCCAGCAGCTTGTTGTCCCAGGGTAGATACGAGCAGTACTTC
CDR3 protein: CASSLLSQGRYEQYF

clone size: .
D gene: .
J gene: TRBJ1-1
V gene: TRBV30
CDR3 DNA: TGTGCCTGGACCCCTCAGACAGCGAACACTGAAGCTTTCTTT
CDR3 protein: CAWTPQTANTEAFF

clone size: .
D gene: TRBD2
J gene: TRBJ2-1
V gene: TRBV18
CDR3 DNA: TGTGCCAGCTCACCACCGGCGGGGGGGGCCTACAATGAGCAGTTCTTC
CDR3 protein: CASSPPAGGAYNEQFF

clone size: .
D gene: .
J gene: TRBJ1-5
V gene: TRBV4-1
CDR3 DNA: TGCGCCAGCAGCCCAGGCATCGGCAATCAGCCCCAGCATTTT
CDR3 protein: CASSPGIGNQPQHF

clone size: .
D gene: .
J gene: TRBJ1-2
V gene: TRBV5-4
CDR3 DNA: TGTGCCAGCAGCTTGGACGGGACAAAGGGCTACACCTTC
CDR3 protein: CASSLDGTKGYTF

clone size: few
D gene: .
J gene: TRBJ1-2
V gene: TRBV29-1
CDR3 DNA: TGCAGCGTTGTAACCGGGAATGGCTACACCTTC
CDR3 protein: CSVVTGNGYTF

clone size: few
D gene: .
J gene: TRBJ2-6
V gene: TRBV30
CDR3 DNA: TGTGCCTGGAGTCCCCTAATGGGGCGCTCTGGGGCCAACGTCCTGACTTTC
CDR3 protein: CAWSPLMGRSGANVLTF

clone size: .
D gene: .
J gene: TRBJ2-3
V gene: TRBV15
CDR3 DNA: TGTGCCACCAGCAGAGATCGTCCAGGGTCCACAGATACGCAGTATTTT
CDR3 protein: CATSRDRPGSTDTQYF

clone size: .
D gene: .
J gene: TRBJ2-7
V gene: TRBV9
CDR3 DNA: TGTGCCAGCAGCGCGACAGGAGGATCCTACGAGCAGTACTTC
CDR3 protein: CASSATGGSYEQYF

clone size: .
D gene: .
J gene: TRBJ2-2
V gene: TRBV29-1
CDR3 DNA: TGCAGCGTTGGGCGCGACACCGGGGAGCTGTTTTTT
CDR3 protein: CSVGRDTGELFF

clone size: few
D gene: .
J gene: TRBJ2-2
V gene: TRBV29-1
CDR3 DNA: TGCAGCGTTGGGCCCAGCACCGGGGAGCTGTTTTTT
CDR3 protein: CSVGPSTGELFF

clone size: .
D gene: .
J gene: TRBJ2-7
V gene: TRBV30
CDR3 DNA: TGTGCCTGGAGTGGGGCGGGACCTACCTACGAGCAGTACTTC
CDR3 protein: CAWSGAGPTYEQYF

clone size: .
D gene: TRBD2
J gene: TRBJ2-3
V gene: TRBV7-3
CDR3 DNA: TGTGCCAGCAGCACAAGCGGGGGGCCAGATACGCAGTATTTT
CDR3 protein: CASSTSGGPDTQYF

clone size: .
D gene: TRBD1
J gene: TRBJ1-2
V gene: TRBV27
CDR3 DNA: TGTGCCAGCAGTTCATTTAGGACAGGGGAGGGCTACACCTTC
CDR3 protein: CASSSFRTGEGYTF

clone size: few
D gene: TRBD1
J gene: TRBJ2-3
V gene: TRBV5-1
CDR3 DNA: TGCGCCAGCAGCTTGGAAGGGGGCAGGCCAGGGGATACGCAGTATTTT
CDR3 protein: CASSLEGGRPGDTQYF

clone size: .
D gene: .
J gene: TRBJ2-2
V gene: TRBV29-1
CDR3 DNA: TGCAGCGTTTGGGGACGGGGCACCGGGGAGCTGTTTTTT
CDR3 protein: CSVWGRGTGELFF

clone size: .
D gene: TRBD2
J gene: TRBJ2-7
V gene: TRBV29-1
CDR3 DNA: TGCAGCGCTGTGACCCGCGGGGGGACCTCCTACGAGCAGTACTTC
CDR3 protein: CSAVTRGGTSYEQYF

clone size: .
D gene: .
J gene: TRBJ2-5
V gene: TRBV7-9
CDR3 DNA: TGTGCCAGCAGCGGAGAGACCCAGTACTTC
CDR3 protein: CASSGETQYF

clone size: few
D gene: TRBD1
J gene: TRBJ1-1
V gene: TRBV18
CDR3 DNA: TGTGCCAGCTCACCCTACAGGGGAGAGGACACTGAAGCTTTCTTT
CDR3 protein: CASSPYRGEDTEAFF

clone size: few
D gene: .
J gene: TRBJ2-5
V gene: TRBV10-3
CDR3 DNA: TGTGCCATCAGTGAGGAAGGGATTCGAAAGACCCAGTACTTC
CDR3 protein: CAISEEGIRKTQYF

clone size: .
D gene: .
J gene: TRBJ2-7
V gene: TRBV6-5
CDR3 DNA: TGTGCCAGCAGTGGGGGAGGGGGCGACGAGCAGTACTTC
CDR3 protein: CASSGGGGDEQYF

clone size: .
D gene: .
J gene: TRBJ1-3
V gene: TRBV30
CDR3 DNA: TGTGCCTGGAGTCTGGCTTTCTCTGGAAACACCATATATTTT
CDR3 protein: CAWSLAFSGNTIYF

clone size: .
D gene: .
J gene: TRBJ2-7
V gene: TRBV5-1
CDR3 DNA: TGCGCCAGCAGCCCCTCTACAGGTAACTACGAGCAGTACTTC
CDR3 protein: CASSPSTGNYEQYF

clone size: .
D gene: TRBD1
J gene: TRBJ2-6
V gene: TRBV4-1
CDR3 DNA: TGCGCCAGCAGCCGGATAGGACAGGAAACCCTCTCTGGGGCCAACGTCCTGACTTTC
CDR3 protein: CASSRIGQETLSGANVLTF

clone size: .
D gene: .
J gene: TRBJ2-7
V gene: TRBV5-1
CDR3 DNA: TGCGCCAGCAGCCCCTCGGGCGGGTACGAGCAGTACTTC
CDR3 protein: CASSPSGGYEQYF

clone size: .
D gene: TRBD1
J gene: TRBJ1-1
V gene: TRBV5-1
CDR3 DNA: TGCGCCAGCAGCACGGGACAGGGGGACACTGAAGCTTTCTTT
CDR3 protein: CASSTGQGDTEAFF

clone size: .
D gene: .
J gene: TRBJ2-5
V gene: TRBV7-2
CDR3 DNA: TGTGCCAGCAGCTTTCAGGGGCGTCAGGAGACCCAGTACTTC
CDR3 protein: CASSFQGRQETQYF

clone size: few
D gene: .
J gene: TRBJ2-4
V gene: TRBV9
CDR3 DNA: TGTGCCAGCAGCGTACACTTTGGGCACATTCAGTACTTC
CDR3 protein: CASSVHFGHIQYF

clone size: .
D gene: TRBD1
J gene: TRBJ1-5
V gene: TRBV30
CDR3 DNA: TGTGCCTGGAGTGTAGGGGGACAGGGCAATCAGCCCCAGCATTTT
CDR3 protein: CAWSVGGQGNQPQHF

clone size: .
D gene: TRBD2
J gene: TRBJ2-3
V gene: TRBV6-5
CDR3 DNA: TGTGCCAGCAGGAGTAGCGGGGGGCGGAATACGCAGTATTTT
CDR3 protein: CASRSSGGRNTQYF

clone size: .
D gene: TRBD1
J gene: TRBJ1-2
V gene: TRBV29-1
CDR3 DNA: TGCAGCGTTGGACGACAGGGAAACTATGGCTACACCTTC
CDR3 protein: CSVGRQGNYGYTF

clone size: .
D gene: TRBD1
J gene: TRBJ2-7
V gene: TRBV5-1
CDR3 DNA: TGCGCCAGCAGCTTGGGCCCAGGGGGCCCAGACGAGCAGTACTTC
CDR3 protein: CASSLGPGGPDEQYF

clone size: .
D gene: .
J gene: TRBJ2-7
V gene: TRBV27
CDR3 DNA: TGTGCCAGCAGTTTAAAGGCCAGGTCTACCGAGCAGTACTTC
CDR3 protein: CASSLKARSTEQYF

clone size: .
D gene: TRBD2
J gene: TRBJ2-5
V gene: TRBV25-1
CDR3 DNA: TGTGCCAGCAGTAGAGCGGGGCAGCACGAGACCCAGTACTTC
CDR3 protein: CASSRAGQHETQYF

clone size: .
D gene: .
J gene: TRBJ1-5
V gene: TRBV30
CDR3 DNA: TGTGCCTGGAGTGGCCAACCGAATCAGCCCCAGCATTTT
CDR3 protein: CAWSGQPNQPQHF

clone size: .
D gene: .
J gene: TRBJ1-5
V gene: TRBV30
CDR3 DNA: TGTGCCTGGAGTGGGCCAGGCTTAGGTCCCCAGCATTTT
CDR3 protein: CAWSGPGLGPQHF

clone size: .
D gene: TRBD1
J gene: TRBJ1-1
V gene: TRBV30
CDR3 DNA: TGTGCCTGGAAGGGACAGGGGGCGTTCGCTGAAGCTTTCTTT
CDR3 protein: CAWKGQGAFAEAFF

clone size: few
D gene: .
J gene: TRBJ2-5
V gene: TRBV30
CDR3 DNA: TGTGCCTGGAGTGCAATGATGGGGGATGGAGGAGAGACCCAGTACTTC
CDR3 protein: CAWSAMMGDGGETQYF

clone size: .
D gene: TRBD2
J gene: TRBJ2-5
V gene: TRBV15
CDR3 DNA: TGTGCCACCAGCAGGCGGGGGGGCAATGATGAGACCCAGTACTTC
CDR3 protein: CATSRRGGNDETQYF

clone size: .
D gene: TRBD2
J gene: TRBJ2-1
V gene: TRBV2
CDR3 DNA: TGTGCCAGCAGTAGCTTAGCGGGTGCCTACAATGAGCAGTTCTTC
CDR3 protein: CASSSLAGAYNEQFF

clone size: .
D gene: .
J gene: TRBJ1-1
V gene: TRBV29-1
CDR3 DNA: TGCAGCGTTGGTTTCGGGGCCCGGGCGGTCACTGAAGCTTTCTTT
CDR3 protein: CSVGFGARAVTEAFF

clone size: .
D gene: TRBD2
J gene: TRBJ2-3
V gene: TRBV5-1
CDR3 DNA: TGCGCCAGCAGCTTGCGGAGTAGCGGGGCTAGCACAGATACGCAGTATTTT
CDR3 protein: CASSLRSSGASTDTQYF

clone size: .
D gene: TRBD1
J gene: TRBJ2-7
V gene: TRBV30
CDR3 DNA: TGTGCCTGGAGACAGACAGGGTCCTACGAGCAGTACTTC
CDR3 protein: CAWRQTGSYEQYF

clone size: .
D gene: .
J gene: TRBJ1-6
V gene: TRBV2
CDR3 DNA: TGTGCCAGCAGTGAAGGTTCACCCCTCCACTTT
CDR3 protein: CASSEGSPLHF

clone size: .
D gene: .
J gene: TRBJ2-1
V gene: TRBV9
CDR3 DNA: TGTGCCAGCAGCCCTCGTACGCCCGCGGCCAATTACAATGAGCAGTTCTTC
CDR3 protein: CASSPRTPAANYNEQFF

clone size: .
D gene: .
J gene: TRBJ2-3
V gene: TRBV25-1
CDR3 DNA: TGTGCCAGCAGTGAACAGTTAACTTCTAGCACAGATACGCAGTATTTT
CDR3 protein: CASSEQLTSSTDTQYF

clone size: .
D gene: .
J gene: TRBJ1-2
V gene: TRBV6-5
CDR3 DNA: TGTGCCAGCAGTAACAACTATGGCTACACCTTC
CDR3 protein: CASSNNYGYTF

clone size: .
D gene: TRBD1
J gene: TRBJ1-6
V gene: TRBV10-3
CDR3 DNA: TGTGCCATCAGGGTCACAGGGGTCGGGAATTCACCCCTCCACTTT
CDR3 protein: CAIRVTGVGNSPLHF

clone size: .
D gene: TRBD1
J gene: TRBJ2-7
V gene: TRBV4-1
CDR3 DNA: TGCGCCAGCAGCCAATCGCCGACAGGGGTCTCCTACGAGCAGTACTTC
CDR3 protein: CASSQSPTGVSYEQYF

clone size: .
D gene: .
J gene: TRBJ2-7
V gene: TRBV14
CDR3 DNA: TGTGCCAGCAGCCAAGATTCCCCGCTCTACCCCTTC
CDR3 protein: CASSQDSPLYPF

clone size: .
D gene: .
J gene: TRBJ1-2
V gene: TRBV30
CDR3 DNA: TGTGCCTGGAGTGGCGATAAACCGACAGAGTATGGCTACACCTTC
CDR3 protein: CAWSGDKPTEYGYTF

clone size: .
D gene: .
J gene: TRBJ1-2
V gene: TRBV6-1
CDR3 DNA: TGTGCCAGCAGTCTATACAGGGAGGGCTACACCTTC
CDR3 protein: CASSLYREGYTF